This T cell receptor beta chain was sequenced for a study of blood T cell repertoires in COVID-19. Germline values: CDR1 SGHKS, CDR2 YYEKEE (reference sequence). The CDR3 consists of 13 residues. J gave up 6 bases and V 3 bases, and 5 bases lay outside the gene matches. The assay was immunoSEQ multiplex PCR, and TCRdb's table has in-frame clones only and misses some. The repertoire has over 150,000 clones, roughly 80% of them found once; the top ten carry around 7%. J is TRBJ1-1 and V is TRBV5-5; 7 bases agree with TRBD1. The origin of this receptor is a man over 45 who had recovered from COVID-19. The source material was PBMCs or T cells enriched from blood (not recorded which). The chain's CDR3 is CASSSSGQSEAFF. The CDR3 region has the DNA TGTGCCAGCAGCTCATCGGGACAGTCTGAAGCTTTCTTT. The variable domain in full, with the rest retrieved from reference TRBV5-5 and TRBJ1-1, is DAGVTQSPTHLIKTRGQQVTLRCSPISGHKSVSWYQQVLGQGPQFIFQYYEKEERGRGNFPDRFSARQFPNYSSELNVNALLLGDSALYLCASSSSGQSEAFFGQGTRLTVV.